This T cell receptor (beta chain) was profiled in a study of T cell changes during pregnancy in multiple sclerosis. Clones were sequenced by immunoSEQ multiplex PCR, and TCRdb holds only the in-frame ones, with some missing. The repertoire holds tens of thousands of clones, roughly 92% seen once, with approximately 0.41% in the top ten. The TCR comes from a female donor in good health, enrolled as a control in a pregnancy study. The input for sequencing was CD4+ T cells from peripheral blood mononuclear cells, taken in the second trimester of pregnancy.

As DNA, the CDR3 is TGTGCCCGATCCGGGACAGCCTATGGCTACACCTTC. Encoded protein: CARSGTAYGYTF. The rearrangement links TRBV30 to TRBJ1-2; 7 positions match TRBD1. The CDR3 sequence is 12 residues long. Germline V gene data show CDR1 as GTSNPN and CDR2 as SVGIG (reference sequence). The ends lost 8 bases at V and 4 bases at J; junction bases unmatched: 7.